This T cell receptor (beta chain) was recorded in a study of human T cells and chemical hapten exposure. TCRdb redid the calling of the RACE reads with MiXCR, one entry per CDR3 protein. The sample comprises more than 55,000 distinct CDR3 sequences, 11% of which are singletons, and about 4% rests with the top ten. Germline V lookup: CDR1 SGHVS, CDR2 FQNEAQ. Deletions cut 3 bases from V and 3 bases from J, with 15 bases between. This CDR3 spans 15 amino acids. Time point specified: pre-sensitization, week 0. Treatment in this sample: therapeutic diphenylcyclopropenone sensitization with weekly scalp DPC.

The receptor was isolated from a woman in her forties with alopecia areata. Some clones in this sample may be carry-over from other donors' samples. Source: whole blood, taken in connection with sensitization to the hapten diphenylcyclopropenone (DPC). The gene calls are TRBV7-8 and TRBJ2-7; D gene unclear. The CDR3 DNA reads as TGTGCCAGCAGCTTTTTCTCACTGGGGAACTACGAGCAGTACTTC. The encoded protein is CASSFFSLGNYEQYF.